The 10 T cell receptor beta chains listed next were all sequenced from one sample in a study of OX40 agonist ivuxolimab in advanced cancers. TCRdb's copy holds only in-frame clones and misses some; the assay was immunoSEQ multiplex PCR. The sample holds 50,000 to 60,000 clones; about 90% are singletons and the top ten take 3.5% to 4%. Sequenced here: CD4+ or CD8+ T cells sorted from blood, sampled in a trial of the OX40 agonist ivuxolimab. These receptors were taken from an adult with an advanced solid tumor such as melanoma, head and neck, liver or kidney cancer.

The V call is TRBV15, the J call TRBJ2-3; 9 bases are shared with TRBD1. The trim removed 8 bases at V and 4 bases at J, leaving 13 bases unmatched. The CDR3 contains 16 residues. Germline values: CDR1 LNHNV, CDR2 YYDKDF (reference sequence). CDR3 bases: TGTGCCACCCGGGTTATGGACAGGGGTTTCGCAGATACGCAGTATTTT. Amino acids: CATRVMDRGFADTQYF.

The rearrangement uses TRBV5-6 and TRBJ2-5; 8 bases match TRBD1. The CDR3 has 15 amino acids. V shed 0 bases and J 3 bases; nucleotides not matched to a gene: 4. Germline V lookup: CDR1 SGHDT, CDR2 YYEEEE. The CDR3 DNA follows: TGTGCCAGCAGCTTGGTCCCAGGGGGCAAAGAGACCCAGTACTTC. This codes for CASSLVPGGKETQYF.

The chain has TRBV29-1 and TRBJ2-5; D gene uncertain. With 6 bases removed from V and 0 bases from J, the gap between germline ends came to 11 bases. The CDR3 is made up of 13 amino acids. Germline V gene lookup returns CDR1 SQVTM and CDR2 ANQGSEA. The CDR3 DNA sequence: TGCAGCGTACTCTACCTAAACCAAGAGACCCAGTACTTC. It specifies CSVLYLNQETQYF.

V and J are TRBV4-3 and TRBJ2-1, with 8 bases aligning to TRBD2. Germline loops: CDR1 LGHNA, CDR2 YSLEER. The CDR3 covers 17 residues. Trimming cost V 3 bases and J 5 bases; bases outside gene matches: 12. This CDR3 reads CASSQGISGGKDNEQFF. The CDR3 coding sequence is TGCGCCAGCAGCCAGGGGATATCGGGAGGGAAAGACAATGAGCAGTTCTTC.

This clone appeared a single time. V and J are TRBV29-1 and TRBJ2-1; 7 bases are shared with TRBD1. The length of the CDR3 is 15 residues. Losses at the gene ends were 6 bases for V and 2 bases for J; bases not matched to a gene: 10. CDR1 is SQVTM and CDR2 is ANQGSEA in the germline V gene. CDR3 amino acids: CSVLDREDPYNEQFF. The CDR3 coding sequence is TGCAGCGTCCTTGACAGGGAAGATCCCTACAATGAGCAGTTCTTC.

V gene TRBV7-9 combines with J gene TRBJ2-1, with D tentatively TRBD2 (6 bases). The germline V and J ends were trimmed by 0 bases and 7 bases, with 10 bases remaining between them. In germline, CDR1 is SEHNR, CDR2 FQNEAQ (reference sequence). The CDR3 spans 14 residues. This CDR3 reads CASSLAEGWNEQFF. CDR3 bases: TGTGCCAGCAGCTTAGCGGAGGGCTGGAATGAGCAGTTCTTC.

The chain carries TRBV4-3 and TRBJ2-1, with 11 bases aligning to TRBD2. J lost 3 bases, V lost 3 bases, and 1 base had no gene match. The CDR3 runs 15 residues. Germline values: CDR1 LGHNA, CDR2 YSLEER. The CDR3 DNA is TGCGCCAGCAGCCAGACTAGCGGGGACTACAATGAGCAGTTCTTC. Its translation: CASSQTSGDYNEQFF.

The rearrangement links TRBV4-3 to TRBJ1-2; D remains unclear. Germline V gives CDR1 LGHNA, CDR2 YSLEER. The germline V and J ends were trimmed by 0 bases and 5 bases, with 16 bases remaining between them. The CDR3 covers 16 residues. This CDR3 is CASSQDYGRRVYGYTF. Written as DNA, the CDR3 is TGCGCCAGCAGCCAAGACTATGGCAGGCGTGTATATGGCTACACCTTC.

The V gene is TRBV11-3, the J gene TRBJ2-2; 7 bases map to TRBD2. This CDR3 is built from 17 residues. Unmatched junction bases numbered 9, after V lost 3 bases and J lost 2 bases. The germline V gene encodes CDR1 SGHNT and CDR2 YENEEA. This CDR3 is CASSFRAGPFNTGELFF. CDR3 DNA: TGTGCCAGCAGCTTTCGAGCGGGACCCTTCAACACCGGGGAGCTGTTTTTT.

V and J are TRBV7-6 and TRBJ2-7; D assignment may be TRBD1 or TRBD2 (6 bases each). Deletions cut 5 bases from V and 3 bases from J, with 11 bases between. The germline gives CDR1 SGHVS, CDR2 FNYEAQ. The length of the CDR3 is 13 residues. The CDR3 DNA sequence: TGTGCCAGCAGCGGGGGCGGGGACTACGAGCAGTACTTC. It encodes CASSGGGDYEQYF.